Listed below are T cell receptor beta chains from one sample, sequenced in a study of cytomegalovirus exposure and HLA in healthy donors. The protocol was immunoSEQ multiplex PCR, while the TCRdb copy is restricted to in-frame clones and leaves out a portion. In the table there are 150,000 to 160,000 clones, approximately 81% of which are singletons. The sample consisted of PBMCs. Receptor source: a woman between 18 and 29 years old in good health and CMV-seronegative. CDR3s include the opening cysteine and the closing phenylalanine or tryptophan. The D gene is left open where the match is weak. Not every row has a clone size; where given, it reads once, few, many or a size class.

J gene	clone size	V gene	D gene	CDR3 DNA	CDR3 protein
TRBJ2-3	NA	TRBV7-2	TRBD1	TGTGCCAGCAGCTGGAGCCGGGACAGGGCGACAGATACGCAGTATTTT	CASSWSRDRATDTQYF
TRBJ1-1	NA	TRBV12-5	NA	TGTGCTAGTGCCGCTGAGATTAACACTGAAGCTTTCTTT	CASAAEINTEAFF
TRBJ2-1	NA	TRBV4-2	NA	TGTGCCAGCAGCCAAGAAACTGGGGAGACCCAGTTCTTC	CASSQETGETQFF
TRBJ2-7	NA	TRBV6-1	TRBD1	TGTGCCAGCAGTGTACAGGGGGCACCCTACGAGCAGTACTTC	CASSVQGAPYEQYF
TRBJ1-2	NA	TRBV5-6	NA	TGTGCCAGCAGCTCGCAGTCCTATGGCTACACCTTC	CASSSQSYGYTF
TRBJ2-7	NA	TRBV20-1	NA	TGCAGTGCTTGGAAGGGGGACGAGCAGTACTTC	CSAWKGDEQYF
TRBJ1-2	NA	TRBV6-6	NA	TGTGCCAGCAGTTTCATTCCCGAGGGCGATGGCTACACCTTC	CASSFIPEGDGYTF
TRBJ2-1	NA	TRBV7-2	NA	TGTGCCAGCAGCTTAGGTCAGGAGGGTGAGCAGTTCTTC	CASSLGQEGEQFF
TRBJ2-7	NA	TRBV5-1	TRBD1	TGCGCCAGCAGCTTAATGGGACAGGAGCTTTGGGAGCAGTACTTC	CASSLMGQELWEQYF
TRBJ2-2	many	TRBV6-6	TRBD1	TGTGCCAGCAGTTATGTGGCAGGGGGCACCGGGGAGCTGTTTTTT	CASSYVAGGTGELFF
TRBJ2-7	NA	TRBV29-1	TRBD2	TGCAGCGTTGAGGCGGGACTATATTCCGAGCAGTACTTC	CSVEAGLYSEQYF
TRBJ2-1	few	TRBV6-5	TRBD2	TGTGCCAGCAGGGGGGCTAGCGGGGGGTACAATGAGCAGTTCTTC	CASRGASGGYNEQFF
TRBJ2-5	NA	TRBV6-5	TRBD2	TGTGCCAGCAGTTACTCGAATCCCGACGGGAGGGAGACCCAGTACTTC	CASSYSNPDGRETQYF
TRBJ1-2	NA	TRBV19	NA	TGTGCCAGTAGCACCGGGACTCCTAACTATGGCTACACCTTC	CASSTGTPNYGYTF
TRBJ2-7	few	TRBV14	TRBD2	TGTGCCAGCAGCCTGGATCGCGGGGGGGCCTACGAGCAGTACTTC	CASSLDRGGAYEQYF
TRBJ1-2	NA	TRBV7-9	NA	TGTGCCAGCAGCAGGGCGGGGGGTCCTTTACGTCTCTATGGCTACACCTTC	CASSRAGGPLRLYGYTF
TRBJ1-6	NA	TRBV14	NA	TGTGCCAGCAGCCAAGATAGACACTATAATTCACCCCTCCACTTT	CASSQDRHYNSPLHF
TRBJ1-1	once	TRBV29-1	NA	TGCAGCTGCAGGACCAACGCCGGAGGTGAAGCTTTCTTT	CSCRTNAGGEAFF
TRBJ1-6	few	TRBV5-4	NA	TGTGCCGCCGCGATTCGGGGGGCATCCTATAATTCACCCCTCCACTTT	CAAAIRGASYNSPLHF
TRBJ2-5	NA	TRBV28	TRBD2	TGTGCCAGCAGTTTAATCTTAGCGGGAGTCGGGGAGACCCAGTACTTC	CASSLILAGVGETQYF
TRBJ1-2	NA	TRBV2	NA	TGTGCCGGCAGCCCAGGTGGCTATGGCTACACCTTC	CAGSPGGYGYTF
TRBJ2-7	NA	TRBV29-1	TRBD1	TGCAGCGTCTCGGGGACAGTGACCTACGAGCAGTACTTC	CSVSGTVTYEQYF
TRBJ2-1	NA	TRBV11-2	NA	TGTGCCAGCAGCTTGCTATACGGCGGTGAGCAGTTCTTC	CASSLLYGGEQFF
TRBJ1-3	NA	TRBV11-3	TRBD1	TGTGCCACCAAACCCCCCGTACAGGGGTGGGGAAACACCATATATTTT	CATKPPVQGWGNTIYF
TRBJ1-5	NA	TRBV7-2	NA	TGTGCCAGCAGCTTAAATCGAGTAAATCAGCCCCAGCATTTT	CASSLNRVNQPQHF
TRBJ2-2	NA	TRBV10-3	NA	TGTGCCATCGAGGAGGGCACCGGGGAGCTGTTTTTT	CAIEEGTGELFF
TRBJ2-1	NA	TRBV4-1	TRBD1	TGCGCCAGCAGCCCCTATGTGCGGACAGGGAACCACAATGAGCAGTTCTTC	CASSPYVRTGNHNEQFF
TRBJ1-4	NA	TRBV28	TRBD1	TGTGCCAGCAGTCGGACAGGGGCTGCAACTAATGAAAAACTGTTTTTT	CASSRTGAATNEKLFF
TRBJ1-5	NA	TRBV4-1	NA	TGCGCCAGCAGCCAAGTCCAGTATAGCAATCAGCCCCAGCATTTT	CASSQVQYSNQPQHF
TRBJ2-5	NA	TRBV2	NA	TGTGCCAGCGGCCCGGGGACACGAGAGACCCAGTACTTC	CASGPGTRETQYF
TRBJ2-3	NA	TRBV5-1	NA	TGCGCCAGCAGCTTGTCGGCGGCAGATACGCAGTATTTT	CASSLSAADTQYF
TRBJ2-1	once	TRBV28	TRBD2	TGTGCCAGCAGTTTAGCGGGAGGGTCGGGTGAGCAGTTCTTC	CASSLAGGSGEQFF
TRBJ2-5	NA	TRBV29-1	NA	TGCAGCGTTGAAGATCAGTCCCGAGGGCAGTACCAAGAGACCCAGTACTTC	CSVEDQSRGQYQETQYF